This T cell receptor (beta chain) is drawn from a study of cytomegalovirus exposure and HLA in healthy donors. Assay used: immunoSEQ multiplex PCR; TCRdb lists only in-frame clones, some missing. The profile shows tens of thousands of clones, approximately 81% of them singletons. Trimming shortened V by 5 bases and J by 3 bases, and 4 bases separated the two germline ends. The V gene's germline CDR1 is SEHNR and CDR2 FQNEAQ (reference sequence). The CDR3 is 11 residues long. The sequence was collected from a woman between 18 and 30 years old in good health and CMV-seropositive. The V call is TRBV7-9, the J call TRBJ2-5, with unresolved D. Sequenced sample: PBMCs. The CDR3 loop is CASSRKETQYF. CDR3 in DNA: TGTGCCAGCAGCCGTAAAGAGACCCAGTACTTC. The full variable domain, rest sourced from reference TRBV7-9 and TRBJ2-5, is DTGVSQNPRHKITKRGQNVTFRCDPISEHNRLYWYRQTLGQGPEFLTYFQNEAQLEKSRLLSDRFSAERPKGSFSTLEIQRTEQGDSAMYLCASSRKETQYFGPGTRLLVL.